This TCR beta chain was sequenced for a study of vaccination effects on CD4 cells after COVID-19. Worth noting for this clone: No antigen is known for it.

With the ViraFEST assay, the study expanded antigen-specific CD4+ T cells using viral peptide pools, then sequenced them. Cells that had been cultured for 9 to 10 days were the source of isolated CD4+ T cells. Prior SARS-CoV-2 infection was absent in the vaccine recipients, as shown by negative nucleocapsid antibodies. The study's findings and limits: Long after vaccination, the clones induced by infection and by vaccine shrank markedly in size.

Germline CDR1 and CDR2: KGHDR and SFDVKD. The CDR3 extends over 15 amino acids. V was trimmed by 2 bases and J by 4 bases, leaving 13 bases between them. The method was immunoSEQ multiplex PCR; TCRdb's version includes in-frame clones alone and lacks a portion of them. The sample has tens of thousands of clones, over 70% seen once; the top ten hold 12%. The gene calls are TRBV24-1 and TRBJ1-2; D is perhaps TRBD1 (6 bases). The sample here was CD4+ T cells from PBMCs cultured with SARS-CoV-2 spike peptides, taken before COVID-19 vaccination. This clonotype was obtained from a human donor who received a COVID-19 vaccine. CDR3 sequence reads: CATSDSYRVGYGYTF. In nucleotides, the CDR3 is TGTGCCACCAGTGATTCCTACAGGGTGGGCTATGGCTACACCTTC.